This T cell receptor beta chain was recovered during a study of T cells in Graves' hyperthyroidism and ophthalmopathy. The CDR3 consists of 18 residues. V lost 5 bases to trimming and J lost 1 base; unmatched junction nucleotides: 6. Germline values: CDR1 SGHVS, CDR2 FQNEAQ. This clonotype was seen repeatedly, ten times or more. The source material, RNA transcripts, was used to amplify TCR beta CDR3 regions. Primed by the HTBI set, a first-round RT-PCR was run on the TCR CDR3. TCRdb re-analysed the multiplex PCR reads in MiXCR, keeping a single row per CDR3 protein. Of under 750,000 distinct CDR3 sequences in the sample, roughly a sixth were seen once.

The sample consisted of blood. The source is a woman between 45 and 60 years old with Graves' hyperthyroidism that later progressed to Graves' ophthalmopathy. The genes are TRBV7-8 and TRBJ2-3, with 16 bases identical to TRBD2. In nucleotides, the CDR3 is TGTGCCAGCAGCACCACGGGACTAGCGGGGGGGCGCACAGATACGCAGTATTTT. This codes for CASSTTGLAGGRTDTQYF. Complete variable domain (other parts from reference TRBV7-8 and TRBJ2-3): GAGVSQSPRYKVAKRGQDVALRCDPISGHVSLFWYQQALGQGPEFLTYFQNEAQLDKSGLPSDRFFAERPEGSVSTLKIQRTQQEDSAVYLCASSTTGLAGGRTDTQYFGPGTRLTVL.